These T cell receptor beta chains were read from a single sample in a study of blood T cell repertoires in COVID-19. TCRdb's copy holds only in-frame clones and misses some; the assay was immunoSEQ multiplex PCR. The sample consists of roughly 150,000 clones, roughly 80% of them appearing once. Sequences were obtained from peripheral blood. The receptors come from a man aged 55 to 70 with acute or convalescent COVID-19. Each CDR3 is given with its conserved first and last residue. The D gene is left open where the match is weak. Not every row has a clone size; where given, it reads once, few, many or a size class.

CDR3nt	CDR3aa	abundance	v_gene	d_gene	j_gene
TGTGCCAGCAGCTTGGGGGCGGGACAGCCTGTAAGACGAGTGTTTTTT	CASSLGAGQPVRRVFF	.	TRBV7-2	TRBD1	TRBJ1-4
TGCGCCAGCAGGCGGGGGGACTATGGCTACACCTTC	CASRRGDYGYTF	.	TRBV5-1	.	TRBJ1-2
TGCGCCAGCAGCCAAGGAGCGGCCGACTCCTACGAGCAGTACTTC	CASSQGAADSYEQYF	.	TRBV4-1	.	TRBJ2-7
TGTGCCAGCAGCCAGGGACAGGGAGCTGGAAACACCATATATTTT	CASSQGQGAGNTIYF	.	TRBV3-1/TRBV3-2	TRBD1	TRBJ1-3
TGTGCCAGCAGTGACTCTGGACGGGAGGGGGGAGATACGCAGTATTTT	CASSDSGREGGDTQYF	once	TRBV6-4	TRBD2	TRBJ2-3
TGTGCCAGCTCATCGGACAGGGGGAACGAGCAGTACTTC	CASSSDRGNEQYF	.	TRBV18	TRBD1	TRBJ2-7
TGTGCCAGCAGTTATACAGTTAACTATGGCTACACCTTC	CASSYTVNYGYTF	.	TRBV6-5	.	TRBJ1-2
TGTGCCGGTAAGAGGACAGGGGCAGGCAATCAGCCCCAGCATTTT	CAGKRTGAGNQPQHF	.	TRBV11-3	TRBD1	TRBJ1-5
TGTGCCAGTGGCGGGGTCTCTGGGGCCAACGTCCTGACTTTC	CASGGVSGANVLTF	.	TRBV19	.	TRBJ2-6
TGTGCCAGCTCGGCGGACAGGGGCTACGAGCAGTACTTC	CASSADRGYEQYF	.	TRBV7-2	TRBD1	TRBJ2-7
TGCAGCGTTGGAAAGGACGGGGGGAGAGATAGGAATGAGCAGTTCTTC	CSVGKDGGRDRNEQFF	.	TRBV29-1	TRBD2	TRBJ2-1
TGTGCCAGCAGGTCCGGGGGGGCCTCCTACAATGAGCAGTTCTTC	CASRSGGASYNEQFF	.	TRBV6-5	TRBD2	TRBJ2-1
TGTGCCAGCAGCTTAGGACAGGGGATTACACCCCTCCACTTT	CASSLGQGITPLHF	once	TRBV7-2	TRBD1	TRBJ1-6
TGTGCCAGCACCCCTTGGGGGGGACACGAGCAGTACTTC	CASTPWGGHEQYF	.	TRBV27	TRBD2	TRBJ2-7
TGTGCCAGCAGCTTCCACTCCTATAATTCACCCCTCCACTTT	CASSFHSYNSPLHF	.	TRBV11-1	.	TRBJ1-6
TGTGCCACCTCCCTAGGACAGTCGAACACCGGGGAGCTGTTTTTT	CATSLGQSNTGELFF	.	TRBV15	.	TRBJ2-2
TGTGCCACCAGTGAGGGCACAGGGGGGATAGATGGCTACACCTTC	CATSEGTGGIDGYTF	.	TRBV24-1	TRBD1	TRBJ1-2
TGTGCCAGCAGCCCTTGGGAGGGATCAGCCAAAAACATTCAGTACTTC	CASSPWEGSAKNIQYF	.	TRBV7-8	TRBD2	TRBJ2-4
TGTGCCAGCAGGGACACTGGCTCCTACGAGCAGTACTTC	CASRDTGSYEQYF	.	TRBV6-5	.	TRBJ2-7
TGTGCCAGTAGAAGGGCAGGGGGTGGCAATCAGCCCCAGCATTTT	CASRRAGGGNQPQHF	.	TRBV19	TRBD1	TRBJ1-5
TGTGCCAGCAGTATCGGGGGAAGCTATGGCTACACCTTC	CASSIGGSYGYTF	.	TRBV28	.	TRBJ1-2
TGCGCCAGCAGCCCCTCCGGGAGGGGAAGCTCCTACGAGCAGTACTTC	CASSPSGRGSSYEQYF	once	TRBV5-1	TRBD2	TRBJ2-7
TGTGCCAGCAGCCAAGAGCCTCTAAGGCGGGGGGGCCGAGAGACCCAGTACTTC	CASSQEPLRRGGRETQYF	few	TRBV4-2	TRBD2	TRBJ2-5
TGTGCCAGCAGTAACTCCGGGACTAAGAACACTGAAGCTTTCTTT	CASSNSGTKNTEAFF	.	TRBV6-2/TRBV6-3	.	TRBJ1-1
TGTGCCAGCTCACCGGGACTCCAAGAGACCCAGTACTTC	CASSPGLQETQYF	few	TRBV18	.	TRBJ2-5
TGTGCCAGTAGTTTCGGACAGGGGAGCGCTGAAGCTTTCTTT	CASSFGQGSAEAFF	few	TRBV19	TRBD1	TRBJ1-1
TGTGCCAGTAGTATCCGGGCTAGCGGGAGTATTGATACGCAGTATTTT	CASSIRASGSIDTQYF	.	TRBV19	TRBD2	TRBJ2-3
TGTGCCAGCAGGGTCGGACAGAACACTGAAGCTTTCTTT	CASRVGQNTEAFF	.	TRBV6-5	.	TRBJ1-1
TGTGCCAGCCAGGGGACCCAGCCTGAAGCTTTCTTT	CASQGTQPEAFF	.	TRBV12-3/TRBV12-4	.	TRBJ1-1
TGTGCCAGCACAGGGTCCCGGTTACAGGGAAATGAGCAGTTCTTC	CASTGSRLQGNEQFF	once	TRBV6-6	.	TRBJ2-1
TGTGCCAGCAGTGAACTCCCGGGACAGGGAAAAGGCTTC	CASSELPGQGKGF	few	TRBV6-1	TRBD1	TRBJ1-2
TGTGCCAGCAGCTTCGAGGGGACAGGACCCTACGAGCAGTACTTC	CASSFEGTGPYEQYF	.	TRBV7-8	TRBD1	TRBJ2-7
TGCAGCGTTGGGGGGGATGGCTACACCTTC	CSVGGDGYTF	few	TRBV29-1	.	TRBJ1-2
TGTGCCAGAAGCTTCGGAGGGGAGCCCTACGAGCAGTACTTC	CARSFGGEPYEQYF	.	TRBV5-3	.	TRBJ2-7
TGTGCCAGCAGCTTAGAGGGACAGGGTCGGAACTATGGCTACACCTTC	CASSLEGQGRNYGYTF	.	TRBV7-2	TRBD1	TRBJ1-2
TGTGCCAGCAGCGCGGGACTAGCGGGGAGCACAGATACGCAGTATTTT	CASSAGLAGSTDTQYF	.	TRBV9	TRBD2	TRBJ2-3
TGTGCCAGTAGTATAGATACAGGGACAGCATCTGGAAACACCATATATTTT	CASSIDTGTASGNTIYF	.	TRBV19	TRBD1	TRBJ1-3
TGCGCCAGCAGCCCACGACAGGGATCCACCGGGGAGCTGTTTTTT	CASSPRQGSTGELFF	.	TRBV5-1	TRBD1	TRBJ2-2
TGTGCCAGCAGTGCCGGAATAGCGGGATGGGAGCAGTACTTC	CASSAGIAGWEQYF	.	TRBV2	TRBD2	TRBJ2-7
TGTGCCAGCAGCTTCGACAGGGGCGTACCCTACGAGCAGTACTTC	CASSFDRGVPYEQYF	.	TRBV5-5	TRBD1	TRBJ2-7
TGTGCCAGCAGCCCCCACGGGAGCAAAGGCACCGGGGAGCTGTTTTTT	CASSPHGSKGTGELFF	.	TRBV3-1/TRBV3-2	.	TRBJ2-2
TGTGCCAGCAGTTTCCTCCCTGTACAGGGCATGGAAAAACTGTTTTTT	CASSFLPVQGMEKLFF	few	TRBV28	.	TRBJ1-4
TGTGCCACCGGACAGGGAGTAGGTGAAGCTTTCTTT	CATGQGVGEAFF	.	TRBV2	TRBD1	TRBJ1-1
TGTGCCAGCAGCCCAGGGTATTCAGTTCGTGGCTACACCTTC	CASSPGYSVRGYTF	.	TRBV6-5	.	TRBJ1-2
TGTGCCAGCTCTTCCAGACAGGTCGAGGCCAACGTCCTGACTTTC	CASSSRQVEANVLTF	.	TRBV18	.	TRBJ2-6
TGCAGTGCGGGCGGGGCCTACGAGCAGTACTTC	CSAGGAYEQYF	.	TRBV20-1	.	TRBJ2-7
TGTGCCCTGCGGGCCGAGGCAAATTCACCCCTCCACTTT	CALRAEANSPLHF	.	TRBV10-3	.	TRBJ1-6
TGTGCCAGCAGCTTAAAGAGGGAGTCGTATGAGCAGTTCTTC	CASSLKRESYEQFF	.	TRBV11-3	.	TRBJ2-1
TGTGCCAGCAGTGGGTCGGGGGGCTTACTTCGTGGGAATGAGCAGTTCTTC	CASSGSGGLLRGNEQFF	.	TRBV6-1	.	TRBJ2-1
TGTGCCAGCAGCAAAGATGGGCGGGAGGCCCCCAGGACCCAGTACTTC	CASSKDGREAPRTQYF	.	TRBV21-1	.	TRBJ2-5